A single sample gave rise to the 25 T cell receptor beta chains below, sequenced in a study of blood T cell repertoires in COVID-19. Measured with immunoSEQ multiplex PCR; TCRdb has only the in-frame clones, and not every one. The sample holds hundreds of thousands of clones, around four fifths seen once. Input material: peripheral blood. The receptors derive from a woman aged 40 to 50 with active or convalescent COVID-19.

This clone was detected a few times. The V and J genes are TRBV5-5 and TRBJ1-2; maybe TRBD1 (5 bases). The V end was cut by 4 bases, the J end by 2 bases, with 15 bases between. The CDR3 sequence is 15 residues long. Germline V CDR1 and CDR2: SGHKS, YYEKEE (reference sequence). CDR3 region: CASSTSSRGNYGYTF. In nucleotides, the CDR3 is TGTGCCAGCAGCACCTCCTCCCGGGGGAACTATGGCTACACCTTC. Using reference TRBV5-5 and TRBJ1-2 for the parts outside the CDR3, the full variable domain is DAGVTQSPTHLIKTRGQQVTLRCSPISGHKSVSWYQQVLGQGPQFIFQYYEKEERGRGNFPDRFSARQFPNYSSELNVNALLLGDSALYLCASSTSSRGNYGYTFGSGTRLTVV.

The chain joins TRBV5-4 to TRBJ2-3, with 12 nucleotides matching TRBD2. The ends lost 0 bases at V and 5 bases at J; junction bases unmatched: 7. Germline V gene sequence: CDR1 SGHNT, CDR2 YYREEE (reference sequence). CDR3 length: 17 residues. CDR3 sequence (DNA): TGTGCCAGCAGCTTGGTGCGACTAGCGGGAGATATAGATACGCAGTATTTT. Translation gives CASSLVRLAGDIDTQYF. Filled out from reference TRBV5-4 and TRBJ2-3, the complete variable domain reads ETGVTQSPTHLIKTRGQQVTLRCSSQSGHNTVSWYQQALGQGPQFIFQYYREEENGRGNFPPRFSGLQFPNYSSELNVNALELDDSALYLCASSLVRLAGDIDTQYFGPGTRLTVL.

This clone was found once. The DNA of the CDR3 is TGTGCCAGCAGCCAACTAGCGGTTCTCCAAGAGACCCAGTACTTC. It codes for CASSQLAVLQETQYF. This sequence joins TRBV2 and TRBJ2-5; 8 nucleotides line up with TRBD2. Germline-derived CDR1 and CDR2 are SNHLY and FYNNEI. This CDR3 region has 15 residues. The V and J ends lost 6 bases and 1 base, in that order; junction bases with no gene match: 7. Based on the CDR3 plus reference TRBV2 and TRBJ2-5, the full variable domain is EPEVTQTPSHQVTQMGQEVILRCVPISNHLYFYWYRQILGQKVEFLVSFYNNEISEKSEIFDDQFSVERPDGSNFTLKIRSTKLEDSAMYFCASSQLAVLQETQYFGPGTRLLVL.

The sample holds one count of this clone. The V and J genes are TRBV5-1 and TRBJ1-2, with unresolved D. CDR3 length equals 16 residues. V lost 0 bases, J lost 6 bases, and 18 bases lay in between. Germline V lookup: CDR1 SGHRS, CDR2 YFSETQ. In DNA form, the CDR3 reads TGCGCCAGCAGCTTGGCGGGATCCACGAGAGCGCATGGCTACACCTTC. This sequence encodes CASSLAGSTRAHGYTF. The variable domain in full, completed from reference TRBV5-1 and TRBJ1-2, reads KAGVTQTPRYLIKTRGQQVTLSCSPISGHRSVSWYQQTPGQGLQFLFEYFSETQRNKGNFPGRFSGRQFSNSRSEMNVSTLELGDSALYLCASSLAGSTRAHGYTFGSGTRLTVV.

The chain is built from TRBV7-8 and TRBJ2-7, with D unclear. The germline gives CDR1 SGHVS, CDR2 FQNEAQ. The CDR3 loop spans 12 amino acids. V shed 5 bases and J shed 0 bases, with 5 bases lying between them. Here the CDR3 DNA reads TGTGCCAGCAGCCCGAGCTCCTACGAGCAGTACTTC. Protein: CASSPSSYEQYF.

This clone has just one count. The CDR3: CASSLNDRRDSNQPQHF. The CDR3, as DNA: TGTGCCAGCAGTTTAAACGACAGGAGAGATAGCAATCAGCCCCAGCATTTT. The rearrangement links TRBV28 to TRBJ1-5; possibly TRBD1 for D (6 bases). CDR1 MDHEN and CDR2 SYDVKM come from the germline V gene. This CDR3 is 17 amino acids long. V lost 2 bases and J lost 0, with 14 bases in between.

The V call is TRBV5-4, the J call TRBJ1-2; D gene uncertain. Trimming left V 2 bases short and J 5 bases short, with 13 bases between. The length of the CDR3 is 14 residues. In germline, CDR1 is SGHNT, CDR2 YYREEE (reference sequence). The CDR3 spells CASSFPRENYGYTF. CDR3 DNA: TGTGCCAGCAGCTTTCCAAGGGAGAATTATGGCTACACCTTC.

This chain connects TRBV2 to TRBJ2-3, with TRBD2 as a possible D gene (5 bases). The CDR3 totals 16 residues. Germline CDR1 reads SNHLY; CDR2 reads FYNNEI. Trimming shortened V by 3 bases and J by 5 bases, and 18 bases separated the two germline ends. The CDR3 DNA reads TGTGCCAGCAGTGAGTCACTCCACGGAGGTAAAGATACGCAGTATTTT. Translation gives CASSESLHGGKDTQYF.

The V gene is TRBV9, the J gene TRBJ1-3; no clear D gene. The germline V gene has CDR1 SGDLS and CDR2 YYNGEE. V lost 3 bases, J lost 0 bases, and 7 bases lay in between. The CDR3 sequence is 14 residues long. Here the CDR3 DNA reads TGTGCCAGCAGCGGACTTCACTCTGGAAACACCATATATTTT. Protein product: CASSGLHSGNTIYF.

This chain uses TRBV7-2 with TRBJ1-1; 9 bases are a match to TRBD1. Per the germline V gene, CDR1 is SGHTA and CDR2 is FQGNSA. The junction had 6 bases not matched to a gene; V was cut back by 6 bases and J by 7 bases. This CDR3 has 13 amino acids. The DNA for the CDR3 is TGTGCCAGCAGTCCTGGGACAGGGTATGAAGCTTTCTTT. Translation gives CASSPGTGYEAFF.

This chain's CDR3 is CASSYSNGSPLHF. CDR3 bases: TGTGCCAGCAGTTACTCGAACGGGTCACCCCTCCACTTT. The V gene is TRBV6-5, the J gene TRBJ1-6; unclear D gene. Germline assignment: CDR1 MNHEY and CDR2 SVGAGI. The CDR3 spans 13 residues. Trimming left V 0 bases short and J 10 bases short, with 7 bases between.

CDR3: CASSLVGTGGERGYTF. The CDR3 nucleotides read TGTGCCAGCAGTTTAGTCGGGACAGGGGGCGAGCGTGGCTACACCTTC. The chain has TRBV28 and TRBJ1-2; TRBD1 matches at 12 bases. The V gene's germline CDR1 is MDHEN and CDR2 SYDVKM. Unmatched junction bases numbered 8, after V lost 2 bases and J lost 7 bases. The CDR3 runs to 16 residues.

This clone was seen only once. J is TRBJ2-7 and V is TRBV7-2, with D perhaps TRBD1 (5 bases). The CDR3 loop spans 13 amino acids. Trimming pared 1 base from V and 5 bases from J, leaving 9 bases between. Per germline, CDR1 SGHTA and CDR2 FQGNSA. The CDR3: CASSLGREDEQYF. The CDR3, as DNA: TGTGCCAGCAGCTTAGGCAGGGAAGACGAGCAGTACTTC.

The chain has TRBV5-1 and TRBJ2-1; 9 bases are shared with TRBD1. Germline loops: CDR1 SGHRS, CDR2 YFSETQ. The J segment lost 8 bases and the V segment lost 2 bases, leaving 5 bases of the junction unmatched. This CDR3 is built from 14 residues. The CDR3 region is CASSFRDRAHEQFF. The CDR3 region has the DNA TGCGCCAGCAGCTTTAGGGACAGGGCCCATGAGCAGTTCTTC.

The chain joins TRBV14 to TRBJ1-1; no reliable D call. V was shortened by 6 bases and J by 6 bases, with 23 bases between the two germline ends. This CDR3 comprises 16 residues. CDR1 SGHDN and CDR2 FVKESK come from the germline V gene. The CDR3 is CASREVGHSLYAEAFF. The CDR3 DNA follows: TGTGCCAGCAGGGAGGTTGGCCACAGCCTTTACGCTGAAGCTTTCTTT.

V gene TRBV6-5 combines with J gene TRBJ2-7; possibly TRBD2 for D (6 bases). Germline V CDR1 and CDR2: MNHEY, SVGAGI. CDR3 size: 15 residues. The V end was cut by 6 bases, the J end by 1 base, with 16 bases between. The CDR3 nucleotides are TGTGCCAGCAGCAGAGAGATTAGCGGTTCCTACGAGCAGTACTTC. Amino acids: CASSREISGSYEQYF.

The chain has TRBV7-9 and TRBJ1-1; D is possibly TRBD1 (5 bases). The CDR3 has 12 residues. The V gene's germline CDR1 is SEHNR and CDR2 FQNEAQ (reference sequence). Trimming cost V 2 bases and J 7 bases, with 8 bases left between them. The CDR3 bases are TGTGCCAGCAGCTTAACGACAGATGAAGCTTTCTTT. Its translation is CASSLTTDEAFF.

V usage is TRBV7-9 and J usage is TRBJ1-2; D is perhaps TRBD1 (6 bases). Trimming pared 1 base from V and 8 bases from J, leaving 14 bases between. CDR1 SEHNR and CDR2 FQNEAQ come from the germline V gene (reference sequence). This CDR3 is built from 14 residues. The DNA for the CDR3 is TGTGCCAGCAGCTTAGAGGCACAGGGAAACGGCTACACCTTC. It encodes CASSLEAQGNGYTF.

The rearrangement uses TRBV5-5 and TRBJ2-7; the match to TRBD2 covers 7 bases. Germline-derived CDR1 and CDR2 are SGHKS and YYEKEE (reference sequence). V lost 3 bases and J lost 2; bases outside the gene matches: 5. The CDR3 spans 14 residues. The CDR3 loop is CASSSREVAYEQYF. The CDR3 DNA reads as TGTGCCAGCAGCTCCCGGGAGGTCGCCTACGAGCAGTACTTC.

This clone was recorded once. The V and J genes are TRBV5-6 and TRBJ1-2; 7 nucleotides agree with TRBD1. The CDR3 consists of 14 residues. V lost 0 bases, J lost 4 bases, and 3 bases stayed unmatched. Looked up from germline, CDR1 is SGHDT and CDR2 is YYEEEE. The chain's CDR3 is CASSLGGQIYGYTF. The DNA for the CDR3 is TGTGCCAGCAGCTTGGGGGGACAGATCTATGGCTACACCTTC.

This clone was seen only once. V and J are TRBV5-1 and TRBJ1-6; 10 positions agree with TRBD1. The length of the CDR3 is 15 residues. J was trimmed by 7 bases and V by 3 bases; bases with no gene match: 4. Germline CDR1 and CDR2: SGHRS and YFSETQ. The CDR3 region has the DNA TGCGCCAGCAGCTGGGGGGACAGGGGAAATTCACCCCTCCACTTT. This encodes CASSWGDRGNSPLHF.

The rearrangement links TRBV30 to TRBJ1-2; TRBD1 aligns across 8 bases. Germline V lookup: CDR1 GTSNPN, CDR2 SVGIG (reference sequence). The CDR3 extends over 13 amino acids. The trim removed 0 bases at V and 8 bases at J, leaving 5 bases unmatched. The CDR3 nucleotides are TGTGCCTGGAGTGTACGGCAGGGGGCCGGCTACACCTTC. Amino acid sequence: CAWSVRQGAGYTF. The variable domain in full, completed from reference TRBV30 and TRBJ1-2, reads SQTIHQWPATLVQPVGSPLSLECTVEGTSNPNLYWYRQAAGRGLQLLFYSVGIGQISSEVPQNLSASRPQDRQFILSSKKLLLSDSGFYLCAWSVRQGAGYTFGSGTRLTVV.

The rearrangement links TRBV27 to TRBJ2-3; 9 bases align to TRBD2. V was pared by 3 bases and J by 3 bases, with 7 bases of the junction left unmatched. This CDR3 is 16 amino acids long. CDR1 is MNHEY and CDR2 is SMNVEV in the germline V gene (reference sequence). The CDR3 DNA reads as TGTGCCAGCAGTTTCGCGCGGGGGGGAGGTACAGATACGCAGTATTTT. Protein sequence: CASSFARGGGTDTQYF.

This clone appeared a single time. The rearrangement joins TRBV18 to TRBJ2-7, with 7 bases lining up with TRBD1. Trimming removed 2 bases from V and 3 bases from J; junction bases left unmatched: 4. Per the germline V gene, CDR1 is KGHSH and CDR2 is LQKENI. There are 14 residues in the CDR3. The CDR3 sequence is CASSPTGQSYEQYF. CDR3 in DNA: TGTGCCAGCTCACCAACGGGACAGAGCTACGAGCAGTACTTC.

This chain uses TRBV6-5 with TRBJ1-1; 10 bases are shared with TRBD1. CDR1 and CDR2 (germline): MNHEY, SVGAGI. The CDR3 contains 15 residues. V shed 8 bases and J 5 bases; nucleotides not matched to a gene: 11. Written as DNA, the CDR3 is TGTGCCAGCTTTCGGACAGGGGGTGAGAGAACTGAAGCTTTCTTT. The encoded protein is CASFRTGGERTEAFF.